The entry below describes one TCR beta chain. Its antigen is not identified. Germline V gene data show CDR1 as MNHEY and CDR2 as SVGAGI. There are 17 residues in the CDR3. One blood sample of approximately 2.7 ml was taken from each donor. These data belong to a study of monozygotic twins with inflammatory bowel disease. The team made cDNA by running eight separate reactions for each sample. TCRdb re-called the 5' RACE reads; one entry per CDR3 protein, DNA not given. The ten most abundant clones cover roughly 2.6% of a sample with approximately 400,000 distinct CDR3 sequences. Points from the study as a whole: The existence of one strong signal or clonotype linked to IBD lacked support. Possibly reflecting limited power, no difference in repertoire similarity was found between concordant and discordant twins.

The chain links TRBV6-5 to TRBJ2-3; absent DNA, TCRdb's TRBD2 call cannot be checked. The receptor comes from a human donor with ulcerative colitis or Crohn's disease, or a healthy co-twin of an affected twin (not recorded which). Sequencing was done on a sample of blood. Here the CDR3 reads CASGRLAGGEWKDTQYF.